This is a list of T cell receptor beta chains from one sample in a study of T cells in Graves' hyperthyroidism and ophthalmopathy. TCRdb independently ran MiXCR on the multiplex PCR reads; one entry per CDR3 protein. The repertoire includes 450,000 to 700,000 distinct CDR3 sequences, around 42% of them detected once, and around 20% sits in the top ten. Sequenced material: peripheral blood or thyroid tissue (not recorded which). The receptors stem from an adult woman with Graves' disease, either hyperthyroidism or ophthalmopathy (not recorded which). The CDR3 runs from the conserved cysteine through the conserved F or W. Fields, in order: J gene, D gene, V gene, clone size, CDR3 DNA, CDR3 protein. The D gene is left open where the match is weak. Not all rows give a size; the values are once, few, many and, for expanded clones, a class.

TRBJ1-1,-,TRBV5-5,once,TGTGCCAGCAGCTTATACACCTGGGAGGGTGGTACTGAAGCTTTCTTT,CASSLYTWEGGTEAFF
TRBJ2-2,-,TRBV5-1,many,TGCGCCAGCACGGGGTTGCTTGGCACCGGGGAGCTGTTTTTT,CASTGLLGTGELFF
TRBJ2-5,-,TRBV28,-,TGTGCCGGCAGCTCGAACGGCCCGACTATCGGAGAGACCCAGTACTTC,CAGSSNGPTIGETQYF
TRBJ1-2,TRBD1,TRBV6-6,-,TGTGCCAGCAGTACCGGACAGGCTGGATATGGCTACACCTTC,CASSTGQAGYGYTF
TRBJ1-2,-,TRBV19,few,TGTGCCAGTAGTACGGTCGGACAGCAAACTTATGGCTACACCTTC,CASSTVGQQTYGYTF
TRBJ2-5,-,TRBV25-1,-,TGTGCCAACAGTGAATTAGGAGAGACCCAGTACTTC,CANSELGETQYF
TRBJ1-1,-,TRBV13,-,TGTGCCAGCAGCAAAATCGCGATAGTGAACACTGAAGCTTTCTTT,CASSKIAIVNTEAFF
TRBJ1-6,-,TRBV7-2,-,TGTGCCAGCAGCTTACGGGGGGGGGCAGGATCACCCCTCCACTTT,CASSLRGGAGSPLHF
TRBJ2-7,-,TRBV11-2,-,TGTGCCAGCAGCCCTTTCCGCCCCCTAGGCCTCTCCTACGAGCAGTACTTC,CASSPFRPLGLSYEQYF
TRBJ2-5,-,TRBV10-2,many,TGCGCCAGCACTCCTCGGGACACAAGGTACCAAGAGACCCAGTACTTC,CASTPRDTRYQETQYF
TRBJ1-2,-,TRBV7-9,-,TGCGCCAGCAGCCAAGATAACCTCGGACTTTACACCTTC,CASSQDNLGLYTF
TRBJ1-5,-,TRBV7-9,-,TGCGCCAGCAGCCAAGGACTCGCGGGGAATCAGCCCCAGCATTTT,CASSQGLAGNQPQHF
TRBJ2-7,-,TRBV10-3,many,TGTGCCATCAGTACAGAGGTTTACGAGCAGTACTTC,CAISTEVYEQYF
TRBJ1-5,-,TRBV20-1,-,TGCAGTGCTAGTCGGGAGGGCCCCTATCAGCCCCAGCATTTT,CSASREGPYQPQHF
TRBJ2-2,TRBD2,TRBV19,many,TGTGCCAGTAGTATATATGGCGGGAGGGCCGGGGAGCTGTTTTTT,CASSIYGGRAGELFF
TRBJ2-7,-,TRBV2,-,TGTGCCAGCAAAGGGACGTCCGGGCATGGCTACGAGCAGTACTTC,CASKGTSGHGYEQYF
TRBJ2-7,TRBD2,TRBV6-2/TRBV6-3,many,TGTGGCTCAGGACGCGGGAGCGGTTACGAGCAGTACTTC,CGSGRGSGYEQYF
TRBJ1-1,-,TRBV7-8,many,TGTGCCAGCAGCTTTAACAGGCTTAACACTGAAGCTTTCTTT,CASSFNRLNTEAFF
TRBJ2-7,TRBD1,TRBV24-1,-,TGTGCCACCAGTGGTGACAGGGACGAGCAGTACTTC,CATSGDRDEQYF
TRBJ1-2,TRBD1,TRBV11-2,-,TGTGCCAGCAGCTTAAACTGGGACAGTGGGGCTAGTGGCTACACCTTC,CASSLNWDSGASGYTF
TRBJ1-6,TRBD1,TRBV6-5,-,TGTGCCAGCAGTTCGACAGGGGAAGGGACCCGAAGGTCACCCCTCCACTTT,CASSSTGEGTRRSPLHF
TRBJ1-2,-,TRBV7-3,many,TGTGCCAGCAGCCCCCGGGGCCCCTGGGACGGTGGCTACACCTTC,CASSPRGPWDGGYTF
TRBJ1-2,TRBD1,TRBV20-1,many,TGCAGTGCTTCCTCAGACAGGGGCGAAGGCTACACCTTC,CSASSDRGEGYTF
TRBJ2-2,TRBD2,TRBV2,many,TGTGCCAGCAGGCGGACTAGCGGGAGGGTTGCCGGGGAGCTGTTTTTT,CASRRTSGRVAGELFF
TRBJ2-7,TRBD1,TRBV7-6,once,TGTGCCAGCAGCCATCTTAAGGGACAGGGCTACGAGCAGTACTTC,CASSHLKGQGYEQYF
TRBJ2-5,TRBD2,TRBV10-3,-,TGTGCCATCAGTGAGTCAGCCGGGACTAGCCGGGAGACCCAGTACTTC,CAISESAGTSRETQYF